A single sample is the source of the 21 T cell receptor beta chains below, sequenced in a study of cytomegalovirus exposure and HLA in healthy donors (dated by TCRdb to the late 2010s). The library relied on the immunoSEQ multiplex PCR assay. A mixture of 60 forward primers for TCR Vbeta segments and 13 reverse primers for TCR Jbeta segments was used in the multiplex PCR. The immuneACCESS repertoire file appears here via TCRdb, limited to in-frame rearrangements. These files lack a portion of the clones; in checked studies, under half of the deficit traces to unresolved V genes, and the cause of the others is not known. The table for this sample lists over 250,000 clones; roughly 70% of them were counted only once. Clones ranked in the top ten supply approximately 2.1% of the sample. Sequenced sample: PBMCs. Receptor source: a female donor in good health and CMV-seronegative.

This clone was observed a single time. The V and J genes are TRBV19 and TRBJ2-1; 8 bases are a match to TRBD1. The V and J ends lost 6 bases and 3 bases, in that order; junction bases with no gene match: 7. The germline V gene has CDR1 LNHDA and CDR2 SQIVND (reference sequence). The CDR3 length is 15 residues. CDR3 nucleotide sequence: TGTGCCAGTAGATCGGACAGGGTAAACTACAATGAGCAGTTCTTC. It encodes CASRSDRVNYNEQFF.

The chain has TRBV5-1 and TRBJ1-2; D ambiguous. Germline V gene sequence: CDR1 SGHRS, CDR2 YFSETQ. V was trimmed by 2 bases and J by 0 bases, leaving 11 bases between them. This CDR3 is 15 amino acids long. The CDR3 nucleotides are TGCGCCAGCAGCTTTGCTCCAGGATCTAACTATGGCTACACCTTC. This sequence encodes CASSFAPGSNYGYTF.

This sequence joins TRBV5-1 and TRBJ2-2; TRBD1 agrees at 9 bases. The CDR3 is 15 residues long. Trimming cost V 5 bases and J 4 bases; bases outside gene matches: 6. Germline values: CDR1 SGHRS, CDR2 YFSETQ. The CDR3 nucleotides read TGCGCCAGCAGTCCACAGGGGGCGCCCACCGGGGAGCTGTTTTTT. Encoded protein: CASSPQGAPTGELFF.

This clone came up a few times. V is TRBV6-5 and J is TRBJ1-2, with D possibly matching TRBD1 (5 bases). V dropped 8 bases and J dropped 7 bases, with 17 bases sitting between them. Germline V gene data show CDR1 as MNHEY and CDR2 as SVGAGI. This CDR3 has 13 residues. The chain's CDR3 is CASRGGGIGGYTF. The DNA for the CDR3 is TGTGCCAGCCGAGGCGGGGGGATCGGTGGCTACACCTTC.

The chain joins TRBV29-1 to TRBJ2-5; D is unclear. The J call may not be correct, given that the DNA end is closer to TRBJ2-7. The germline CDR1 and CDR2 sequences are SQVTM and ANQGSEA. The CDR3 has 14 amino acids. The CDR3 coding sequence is TGCAGCGTTGTGGTAGGAATTGGGGCCTACGAGCAGTACTTC. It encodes CSVVVGIGAYEQYF.

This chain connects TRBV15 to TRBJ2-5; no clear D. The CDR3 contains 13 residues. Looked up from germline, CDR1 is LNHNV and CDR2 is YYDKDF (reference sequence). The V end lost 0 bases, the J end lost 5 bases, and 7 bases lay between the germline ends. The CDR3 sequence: CATSRDPRETQYF. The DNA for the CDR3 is TGTGCCACCAGCAGAGATCCTAGGGAGACCCAGTACTTC.

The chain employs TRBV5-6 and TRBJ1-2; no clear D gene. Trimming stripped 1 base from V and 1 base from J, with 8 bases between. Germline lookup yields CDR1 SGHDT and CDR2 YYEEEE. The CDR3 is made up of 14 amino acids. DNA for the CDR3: TGTGCCAGCAGCTTGTGGGAGGTTAACTATGGCTACACCTTC. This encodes CASSLWEVNYGYTF.

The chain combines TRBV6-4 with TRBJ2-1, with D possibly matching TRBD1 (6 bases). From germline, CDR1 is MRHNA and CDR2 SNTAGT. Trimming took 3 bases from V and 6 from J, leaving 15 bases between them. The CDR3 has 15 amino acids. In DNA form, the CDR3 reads TGTGCCAGCAGTGAACGAGCCGGGACAAGCAATGAGCAGTTCTTC. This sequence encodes CASSERAGTSNEQFF.

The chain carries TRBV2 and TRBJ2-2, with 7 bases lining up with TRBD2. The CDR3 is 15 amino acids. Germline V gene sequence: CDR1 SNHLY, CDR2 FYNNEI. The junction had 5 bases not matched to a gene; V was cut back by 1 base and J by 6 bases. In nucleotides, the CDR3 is TGTGCCAGCAGTGAAGAAGTGGGAGGGGCCGGGGAGCTGTTTTTT. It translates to CASSEEVGGAGELFF.

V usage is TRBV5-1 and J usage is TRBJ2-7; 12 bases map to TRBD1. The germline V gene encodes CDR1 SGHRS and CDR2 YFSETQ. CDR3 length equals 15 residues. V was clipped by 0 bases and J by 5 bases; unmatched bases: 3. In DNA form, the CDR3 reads TGCGCCAGCAGCTTGGAAGGGACAGGGGGCGACGAGCAGTACTTC. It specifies CASSLEGTGGDEQYF.

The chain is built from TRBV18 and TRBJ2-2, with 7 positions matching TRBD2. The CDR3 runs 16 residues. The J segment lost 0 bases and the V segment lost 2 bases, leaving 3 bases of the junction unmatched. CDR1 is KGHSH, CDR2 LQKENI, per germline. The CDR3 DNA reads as TGTGCCAGCTCACCAAATCTAGCGGCGAACACCGGGGAGCTGTTTTTT. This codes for CASSPNLAANTGELFF.

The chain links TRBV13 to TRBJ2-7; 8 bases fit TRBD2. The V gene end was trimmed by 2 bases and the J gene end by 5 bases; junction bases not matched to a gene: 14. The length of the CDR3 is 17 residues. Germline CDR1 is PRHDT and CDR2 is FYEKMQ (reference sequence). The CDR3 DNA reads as TGTGCCAGCAGCTTAAAGGTTAGCGGGGCCCAAGAGAACGAGCAGTACTTC. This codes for CASSLKVSGAQENEQYF.

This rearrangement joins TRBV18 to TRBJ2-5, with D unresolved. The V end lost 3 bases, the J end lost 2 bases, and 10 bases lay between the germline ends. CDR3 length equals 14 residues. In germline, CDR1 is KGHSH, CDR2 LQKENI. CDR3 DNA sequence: TGTGCCAGCTCACCCGCACAGAGTCAAGAGACCCAGTACTTC. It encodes CASSPAQSQETQYF. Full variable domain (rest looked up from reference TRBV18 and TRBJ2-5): NAGVMQNPRHLVRRRGQEARLRCSPMKGHSHVYWYRQLPEEGLKFMVYLQKENIIDESGMPKERFSAEFPKEGPSILRIQQVVRGDSAAYFCASSPAQSQETQYFGPGTRLLVL.

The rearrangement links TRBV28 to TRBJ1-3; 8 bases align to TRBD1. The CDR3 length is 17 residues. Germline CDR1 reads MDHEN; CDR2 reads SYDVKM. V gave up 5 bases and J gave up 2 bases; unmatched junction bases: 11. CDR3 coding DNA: TGTGCCAGCAGTACGGCACCAGGGGGCGCAACTGGAAACACCATATATTTT. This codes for CASSTAPGGATGNTIYF.

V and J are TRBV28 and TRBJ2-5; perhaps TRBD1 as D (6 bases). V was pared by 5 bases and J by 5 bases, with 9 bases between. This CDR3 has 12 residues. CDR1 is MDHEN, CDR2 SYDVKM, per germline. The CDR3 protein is CASSRQVETQYF. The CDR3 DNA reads TGTGCCAGCAGTAGACAGGTGGAGACCCAGTACTTC.

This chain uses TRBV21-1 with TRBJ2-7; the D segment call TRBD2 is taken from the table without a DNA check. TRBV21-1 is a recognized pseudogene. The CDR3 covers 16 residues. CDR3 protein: CASSIPKGRDSHEQYF. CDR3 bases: TGTGCCAGCAGCATCCCGAAGGGGAGGGACTCCCACGAGCAGTACTTC.

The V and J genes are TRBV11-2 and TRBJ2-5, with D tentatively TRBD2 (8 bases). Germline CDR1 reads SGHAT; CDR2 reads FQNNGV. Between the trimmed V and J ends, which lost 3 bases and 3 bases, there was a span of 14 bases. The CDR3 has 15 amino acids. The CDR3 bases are TGTGCCAGCAGCTTCACGGGGGGGACAGAAGAGACCCAGTACTTC. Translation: CASSFTGGTEETQYF.

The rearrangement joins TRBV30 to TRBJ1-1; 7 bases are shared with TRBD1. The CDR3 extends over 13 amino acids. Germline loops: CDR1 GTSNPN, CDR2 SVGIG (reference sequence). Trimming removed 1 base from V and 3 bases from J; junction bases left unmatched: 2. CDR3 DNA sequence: TGTGCCTGGAGTGAACAGGGGTACACTGAAGCTTTCTTT. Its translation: CAWSEQGYTEAFF.

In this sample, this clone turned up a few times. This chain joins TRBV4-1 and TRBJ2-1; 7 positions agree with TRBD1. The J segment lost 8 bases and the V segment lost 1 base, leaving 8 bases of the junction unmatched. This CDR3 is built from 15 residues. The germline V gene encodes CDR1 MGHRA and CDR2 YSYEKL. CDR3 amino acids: CASSQVGDSSHEQFF. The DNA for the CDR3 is TGCGCCAGCAGCCAAGTTGGGGACAGTTCGCATGAGCAGTTCTTC.

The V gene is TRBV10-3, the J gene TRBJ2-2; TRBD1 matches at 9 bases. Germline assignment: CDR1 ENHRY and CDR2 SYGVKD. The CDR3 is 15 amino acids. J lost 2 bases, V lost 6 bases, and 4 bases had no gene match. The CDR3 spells CAIRPGQGNTGELFF. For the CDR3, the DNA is TGTGCCATCAGGCCGGGACAGGGCAACACCGGGGAGCTGTTTTTT.

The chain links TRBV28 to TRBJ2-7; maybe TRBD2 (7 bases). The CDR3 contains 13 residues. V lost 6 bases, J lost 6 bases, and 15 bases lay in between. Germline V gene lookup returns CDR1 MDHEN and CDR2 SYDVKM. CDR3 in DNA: TGTGCCAGCAGCCCCTTAGGGGGGGGCGAGCAGTACTTC. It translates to CASSPLGGGEQYF. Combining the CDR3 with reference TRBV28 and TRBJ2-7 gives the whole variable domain DVKVTQSSRYLVKRTGEKVFLECVQDMDHENMFWYRQDPGLGLRLIYFSYDVKMKEKGDIPEGYSVSREKKERFSLILESASTNQTSMYLCASSPLGGGEQYFGPGTRLTVT.